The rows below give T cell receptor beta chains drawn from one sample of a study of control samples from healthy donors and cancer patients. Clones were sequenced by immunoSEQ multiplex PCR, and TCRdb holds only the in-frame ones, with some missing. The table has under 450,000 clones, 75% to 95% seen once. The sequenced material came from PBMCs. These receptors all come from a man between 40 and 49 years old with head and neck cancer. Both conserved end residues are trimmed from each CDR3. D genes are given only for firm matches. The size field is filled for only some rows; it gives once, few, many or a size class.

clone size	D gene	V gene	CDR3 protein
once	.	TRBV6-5	ASSPWGGMNTEAF
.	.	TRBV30	AWSPGWGAANTGELF
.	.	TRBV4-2	ASSQATGREGNSPLH
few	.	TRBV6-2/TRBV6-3	ASSYGGTTNEKLF
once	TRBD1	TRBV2	ARLTGEDGYT
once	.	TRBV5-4	ASSWGLQGNTEAF
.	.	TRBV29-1	SAATGTTNTGELF
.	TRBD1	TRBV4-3	ASSPPPGTGSLSGANVLT
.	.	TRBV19	ASIPQGRGANTEAF
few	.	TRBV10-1	ASSRTVRETQY
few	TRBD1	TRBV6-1	ASSAPGQPTIIGNTIY
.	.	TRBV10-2	ASSPQANEKLF
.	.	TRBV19	ASSISPKEGTDTQY
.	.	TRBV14	ASSQDGGWNTEAF
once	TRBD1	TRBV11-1	ASSPSYPGQWAEQF
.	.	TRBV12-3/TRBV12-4	ASSYSRETQY
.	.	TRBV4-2	ASSLGFSPTGELF
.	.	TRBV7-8	ASSVDSGNTIY
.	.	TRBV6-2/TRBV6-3	ASSSPSTSPSPNIQY
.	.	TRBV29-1	SVGPRRDNEQF
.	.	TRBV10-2	ASSEPPTQLWETQY
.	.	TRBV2	ASRRWTESYTEAF
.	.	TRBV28	ASIKRGVTGYGYT
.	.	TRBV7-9	ASRLFSGNTIY
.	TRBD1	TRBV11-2	ASSSRDRGNYGYT
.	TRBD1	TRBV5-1	ASSSSGTGAGNTIY
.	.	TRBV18	ASSPAVFDGELF
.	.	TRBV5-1	ASRRNQETQY
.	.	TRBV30	AWSSAREQF
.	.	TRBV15	ATSRDRNTEAF
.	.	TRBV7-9	ASSPSLEAHEQY
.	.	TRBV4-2	ASSARDTRDQPQH
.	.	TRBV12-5	ASGLPSGANVLT
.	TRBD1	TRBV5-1	ASSLGGPDREIGGELF
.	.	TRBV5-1	ASSLRRDPIYNEQF
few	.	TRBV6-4	ASSPGDSPGANVLT
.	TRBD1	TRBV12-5	ASGGTGVGEKLF
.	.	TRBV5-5	ASSRAYNEQF
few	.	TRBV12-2	ASRLAPGPIETGLNYEQY
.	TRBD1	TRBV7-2	ASSLEGGAYNEQF
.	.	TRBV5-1	ASSIALGANTGELF
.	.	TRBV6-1	ASSGAKTEGGRHTGELF
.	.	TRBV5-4	ASSLEGNTEAF
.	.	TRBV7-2	ASSLEMVAGEQF
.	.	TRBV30	AWRGDVNEQF
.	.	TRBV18	ASSPPGPQEQY
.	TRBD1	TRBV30	AWSRAGGTEAF
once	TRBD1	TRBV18	ASSLGTGGKNEQF